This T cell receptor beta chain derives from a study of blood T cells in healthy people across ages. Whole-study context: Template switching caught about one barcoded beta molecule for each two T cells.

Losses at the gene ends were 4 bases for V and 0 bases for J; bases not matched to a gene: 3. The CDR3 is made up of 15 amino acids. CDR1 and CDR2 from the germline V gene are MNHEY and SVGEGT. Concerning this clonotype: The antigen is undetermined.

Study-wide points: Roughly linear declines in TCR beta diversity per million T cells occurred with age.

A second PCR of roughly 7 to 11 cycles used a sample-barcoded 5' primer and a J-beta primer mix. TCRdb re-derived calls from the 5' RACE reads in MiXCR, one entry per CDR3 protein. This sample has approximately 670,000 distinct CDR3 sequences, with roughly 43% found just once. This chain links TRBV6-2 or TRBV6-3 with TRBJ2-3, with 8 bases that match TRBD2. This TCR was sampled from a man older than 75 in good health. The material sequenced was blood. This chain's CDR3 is CASSWQRGSTDTQYF. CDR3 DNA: TGTGCCAGCAGTTGGCAGCGGGGGAGCACAGATACGCAGTATTTT.